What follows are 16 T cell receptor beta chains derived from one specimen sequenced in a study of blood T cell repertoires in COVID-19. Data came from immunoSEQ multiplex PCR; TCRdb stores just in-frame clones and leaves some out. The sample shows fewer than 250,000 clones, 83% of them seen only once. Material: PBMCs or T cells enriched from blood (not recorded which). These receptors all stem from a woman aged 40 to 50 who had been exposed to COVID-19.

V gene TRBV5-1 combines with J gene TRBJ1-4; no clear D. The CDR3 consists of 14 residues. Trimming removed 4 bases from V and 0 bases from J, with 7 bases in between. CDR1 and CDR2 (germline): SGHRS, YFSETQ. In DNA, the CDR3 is TGCGCCAGCAGCCCGGGTGCAACTAATGAAAAACTGTTTTTT. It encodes CASSPGATNEKLFF.

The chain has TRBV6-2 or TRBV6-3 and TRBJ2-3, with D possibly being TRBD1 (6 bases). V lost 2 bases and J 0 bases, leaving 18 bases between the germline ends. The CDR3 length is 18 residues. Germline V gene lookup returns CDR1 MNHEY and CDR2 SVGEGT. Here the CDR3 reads CASSYDRTGTLSTDTQYF. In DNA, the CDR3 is TGTGCCAGCAGTTACGACAGAACCGGGACACTGAGCACAGATACGCAGTATTTT.

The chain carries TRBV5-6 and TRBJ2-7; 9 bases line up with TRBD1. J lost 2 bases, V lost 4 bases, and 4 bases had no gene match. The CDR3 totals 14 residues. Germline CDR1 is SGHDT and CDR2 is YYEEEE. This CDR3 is CASSGQGITYEQYF. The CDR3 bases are TGTGCCAGCAGCGGACAGGGGATCACCTACGAGCAGTACTTC.

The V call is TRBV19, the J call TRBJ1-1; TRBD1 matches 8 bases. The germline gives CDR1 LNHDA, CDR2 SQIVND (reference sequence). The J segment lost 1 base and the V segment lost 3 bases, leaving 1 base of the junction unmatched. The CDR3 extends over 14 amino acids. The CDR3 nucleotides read TGTGCCAGTAGTATCAGGGGGCCGAACACTGAAGCTTTCTTT. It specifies CASSIRGPNTEAFF. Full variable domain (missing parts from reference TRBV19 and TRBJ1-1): DGGITQSPKYLFRKEGQNVTLSCEQNLNHDAMYWYRQDPGQGLRLIYYSQIVNDFQKGDIAEGYSVSREKKESFPLTVTSAQKNPTAFYLCASSIRGPNTEAFFGQGTRLTVV.

The CDR3 coding sequence is TGTGCCAGCAGCTTGAAGGGGAGACAGGGCCTTAACTATGGCTACACCTTC. Translated, it gives CASSLKGRQGLNYGYTF. The genes are TRBV5-8 and TRBJ1-2, with 7 bases that match TRBD1. Germline CDR1 SGHTS, CDR2 YDEGEE. This CDR3 spans 17 amino acids. The V gene end was trimmed by 1 base and the J gene end by 1 base; junction bases not matched to a gene: 10.

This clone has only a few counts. This CDR3 reads CASSTSGGAGANVLTF. The DNA of the CDR3 is TGTGCCAGCAGCACTAGCGGGGGAGCTGGGGCCAACGTCCTGACTTTC. The genes are TRBV7-3 and TRBJ2-6; TRBD2 agrees at 11 bases. This CDR3 contains 16 residues. V lost 5 bases and J lost 2; bases outside the gene matches: 2. CDR1 SGHTA and CDR2 FQGTGA come from the germline V gene.

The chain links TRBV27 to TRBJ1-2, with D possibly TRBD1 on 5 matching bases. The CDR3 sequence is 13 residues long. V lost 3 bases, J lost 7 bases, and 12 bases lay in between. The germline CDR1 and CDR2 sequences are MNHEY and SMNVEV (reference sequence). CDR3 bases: TGTGCCAGCAGTTTTGAGGGACTTGGTGGCTACACCTTC. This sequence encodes CASSFEGLGGYTF.

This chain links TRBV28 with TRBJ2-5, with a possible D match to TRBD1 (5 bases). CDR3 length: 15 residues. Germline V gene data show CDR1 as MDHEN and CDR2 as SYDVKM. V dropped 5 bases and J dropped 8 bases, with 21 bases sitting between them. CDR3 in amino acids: CASSPPRTGHNTQYF. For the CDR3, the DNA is TGTGCCAGCAGTCCCCCCCGAACAGGCCACAATACCCAGTACTTC.

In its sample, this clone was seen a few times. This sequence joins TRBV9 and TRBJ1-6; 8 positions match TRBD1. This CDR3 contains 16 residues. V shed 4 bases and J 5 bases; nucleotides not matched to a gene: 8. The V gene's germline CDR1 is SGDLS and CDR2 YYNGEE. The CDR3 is CASSPQTGANNSPLHF. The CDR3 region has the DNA TGTGCCAGCAGCCCCCAGACAGGGGCCAATAATTCACCCCTCCACTTT.

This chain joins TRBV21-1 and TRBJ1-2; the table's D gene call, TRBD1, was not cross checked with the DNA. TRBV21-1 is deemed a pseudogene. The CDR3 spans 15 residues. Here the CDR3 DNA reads TGTGCCAGCAGCAAAGAGACAGGCCCGCTCTATGGCTACACCTTC. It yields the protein CASSKETGPLYGYTF.

The CDR3 DNA follows: TGTGCCAGCAGCCTCGGGACAGGGATTAATGAAAAACTGTTTTTT. This gives the protein CASSLGTGINEKLFF. This chain connects TRBV5-6 to TRBJ1-4, with 9 bases aligning to TRBD1. The CDR3 is 15 amino acids. J was trimmed by 4 bases and V by 4 bases; bases with no gene match: 5. CDR1 and CDR2 (germline): SGHDT, YYEEEE.

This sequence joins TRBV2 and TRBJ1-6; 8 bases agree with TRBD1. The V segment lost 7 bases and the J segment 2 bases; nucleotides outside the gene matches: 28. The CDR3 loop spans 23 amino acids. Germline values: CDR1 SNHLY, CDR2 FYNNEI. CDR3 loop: CASTPTWDWTGTGIYPYNSPLHF. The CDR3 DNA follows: TGTGCCAGCACCCCCACCTGGGACTGGACAGGGACGGGTATCTATCCCTATAATTCACCCCTCCACTTT. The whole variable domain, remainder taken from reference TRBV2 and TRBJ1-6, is EPEVTQTPSHQVTQMGQEVILRCVPISNHLYFYWYRQILGQKVEFLVSFYNNEISEKSEIFDDQFSVERPDGSNFTLKIRSTKLEDSAMYFCASTPTWDWTGTGIYPYNSPLHFGNGTRLTVT.

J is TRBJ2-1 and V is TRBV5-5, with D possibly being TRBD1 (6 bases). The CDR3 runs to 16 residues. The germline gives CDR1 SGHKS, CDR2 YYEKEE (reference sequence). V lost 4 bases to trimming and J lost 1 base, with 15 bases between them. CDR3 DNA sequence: TGTGCCAGCAGCCCGATGGGGGACACGTCCTACAATGAGCAGTTCTTC. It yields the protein CASSPMGDTSYNEQFF.

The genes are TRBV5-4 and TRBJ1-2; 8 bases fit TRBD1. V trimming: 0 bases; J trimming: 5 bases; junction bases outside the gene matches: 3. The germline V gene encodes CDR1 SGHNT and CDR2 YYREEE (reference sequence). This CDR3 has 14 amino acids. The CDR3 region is CASSLDRGGYGYTF. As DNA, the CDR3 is TGTGCCAGCAGCTTGGACAGGGGGGGATATGGCTACACCTTC.

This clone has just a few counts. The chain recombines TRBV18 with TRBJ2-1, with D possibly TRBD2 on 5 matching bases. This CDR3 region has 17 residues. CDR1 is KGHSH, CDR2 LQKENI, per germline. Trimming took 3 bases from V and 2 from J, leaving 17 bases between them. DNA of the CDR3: TGTGCCAGCTCACCGAAAGGGTCATCTAGCACCTACAATGAGCAGTTCTTC. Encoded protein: CASSPKGSSSTYNEQFF.

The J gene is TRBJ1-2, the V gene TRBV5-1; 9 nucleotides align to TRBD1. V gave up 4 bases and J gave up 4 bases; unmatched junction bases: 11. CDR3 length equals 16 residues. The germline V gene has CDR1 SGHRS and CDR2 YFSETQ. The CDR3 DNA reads TGCGCCAGCAGCAAAGATCGACAGGGGGAGAGCTATGGCTACACCTTC. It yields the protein CASSKDRQGESYGYTF. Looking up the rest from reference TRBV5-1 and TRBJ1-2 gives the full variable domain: KAGVTQTPRYLIKTRGQQVTLSCSPISGHRSVSWYQQTPGQGLQFLFEYFSETQRNKGNFPGRFSGRQFSNSRSEMNVSTLELGDSALYLCASSKDRQGESYGYTFGSGTRLTVV.